This TCR beta chain was recorded in a study of CD4 T cells in relation to SARS-CoV-2 and coronaviruses. This table comes from immunoSEQ multiplex PCR, and its TCRdb copy is limited to in-frame clones, with some not included. The sample has roughly 18,000 clones, about 72% seen once. Unexposed donor CD4+ T cells date from about 2011-2018, before the COVID-19 pandemic. After around nine days of culture, CD4+ T cells were isolated. On this clone: The antigen remains unidentified.

The V end lost 6 bases, the J end lost 4 bases, and 15 bases lay between the germline ends. The CDR3 loop spans 15 amino acids. Germline CDR1 SNHLY, CDR2 FYNNEI. Sequencing input: CD4+ T cells from PBMCs, cultured in vitro. The chain uses TRBV2 and TRBJ2-2; tentatively, D is TRBD2 (5 bases). The clonotype originates from a human donor in good health. The CDR3 spells CASSSTGEITGELFF. The CDR3 bases are TGTGCCAGCAGCTCTACCGGGGAAATCACCGGGGAGCTGTTTTTT.